This section outlines one T cell receptor beta chain sequence together with its context. Its matching antigen is unknown. The CDR3 covers 14 residues. CDR1 is SQVTM and CDR2 is ANQGSEA in the germline V gene. The J segment lost 2 bases and the V segment lost 4 bases, leaving 6 bases of the junction unmatched. The data derive from a study of T-cell reconstitution after alpha-beta-depleted transplantation in children. Unique molecular identifiers were incorporated during preparation of the TCRbeta library. TCRdb itself ran the PCR reads through MiXCR, one entry per CDR3 protein. The sample yields a few hundred thousand distinct CDR3 sequences, over 25% seen once. The study, taken as a whole, reports: At one year after transplant, newly produced T cells mostly accounted for T-cell counts and diversity. By about two months after transplant, alpha-beta T cells reportedly arose from several hundred graft clones that had expanded.

This rearrangement joins TRBV29-1 to TRBJ2-7, with 9 bases identical to TRBD1. Specimen: PBMCs, collected before TCRalphabeta/CD19-depleted stem cell transplant. This sequence originates from a boy younger than two with Wiskott-Aldrich syndrome, due to receive a stem cell transplant. The CDR3 nucleotides are TGCAGCGTTGTGATGGACAGGGGTACCTACGAGCAGTACTTC. Translated: CSVVMDRGTYEQYF.